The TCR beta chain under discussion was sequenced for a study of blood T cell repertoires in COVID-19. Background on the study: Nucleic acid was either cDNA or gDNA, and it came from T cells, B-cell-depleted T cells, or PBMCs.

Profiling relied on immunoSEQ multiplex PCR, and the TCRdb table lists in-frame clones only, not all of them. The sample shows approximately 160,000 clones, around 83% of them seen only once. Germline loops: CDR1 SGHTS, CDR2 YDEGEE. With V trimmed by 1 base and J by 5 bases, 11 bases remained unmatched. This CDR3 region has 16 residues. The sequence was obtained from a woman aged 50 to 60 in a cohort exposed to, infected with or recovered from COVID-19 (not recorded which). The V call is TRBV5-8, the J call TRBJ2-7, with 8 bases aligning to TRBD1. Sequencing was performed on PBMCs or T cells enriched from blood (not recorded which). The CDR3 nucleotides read TGTGCCAGCAGCTTGCTTTCCGGACAGGGTTGGAACGAGCAGTACTTC. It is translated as CASSLLSGQGWNEQYF.